The present T cell receptor beta chain was sequenced within a study of monozygotic twins with inflammatory bowel disease. Germline CDR1 and CDR2: SGHAT and FQNNGV. CDR3 size: 13 residues. One entry per CDR3 protein, without DNA, is what TCRdb gives after re-calling the 5' RACE reads. This sample's table has roughly 90,000 distinct CDR3 sequences. Sequencing was done on a sample of blood. The V and J genes are TRBV11-2 and TRBJ2-7. The TCR sequence derives from a human donor with ulcerative colitis or Crohn's disease, or a healthy co-twin of an affected twin (not recorded which). The CDR3 loop is CASSLDTYLEQYF.